This T cell receptor beta chain was found in a study of blood T cell repertoires in COVID-19. Background on the study: Spain, Italy and the United States supplied samples that represented acute and convalescent COVID-19. T cells, B-cell-depleted T cells, or PBMCs supplied cDNA or gDNA.

Sequencing was performed with immunoSEQ multiplex PCR; in TCRdb, only in-frame clones are kept and a portion is missing. The profile shows more than 40,000 clones, approximately 90% of them singletons. This CDR3 has 14 residues. V lost 6 bases and J lost 5, with 16 bases in between. Germline V gene lookup returns CDR1 SQVTM and CDR2 ANQGSEA. This receptor was obtained from a man at least 80 years old with acute or convalescent COVID-19. The chain recombines TRBV29-1 with TRBJ2-2; D may be TRBD1 (6 bases). The material sequenced was peripheral blood. The CDR3 protein is CSVRLGARTGELFF. DNA for the CDR3: TGCAGCGTCCGATTGGGGGCGCGTACCGGGGAGCTGTTTTTT.